This TCR beta chain was sequenced for a study of blood T cell repertoires in COVID-19. Using immunoSEQ multiplex PCR, the repertoire was profiled, and TCRdb retains in-frame clones only, with some absent. The sample has some 180,000 clones; 60% to 85% are singletons. V shed 0 bases and J 5 bases; nucleotides not matched to a gene: 6. Germline CDR1 KGHDR, CDR2 SFDVKD. This CDR3 contains 16 residues. The chain couples TRBV24-1 to TRBJ2-7; TRBD1 aligns across 10 bases. Specimen: peripheral blood. This sequence originates from a woman between 45 and 65 years old with active or convalescent COVID-19. This chain's CDR3 is CATSDLPGQGTNEQYF. Written as DNA, the CDR3 is TGTGCCACCAGTGATTTGCCGGGACAGGGGACCAACGAGCAGTACTTC.